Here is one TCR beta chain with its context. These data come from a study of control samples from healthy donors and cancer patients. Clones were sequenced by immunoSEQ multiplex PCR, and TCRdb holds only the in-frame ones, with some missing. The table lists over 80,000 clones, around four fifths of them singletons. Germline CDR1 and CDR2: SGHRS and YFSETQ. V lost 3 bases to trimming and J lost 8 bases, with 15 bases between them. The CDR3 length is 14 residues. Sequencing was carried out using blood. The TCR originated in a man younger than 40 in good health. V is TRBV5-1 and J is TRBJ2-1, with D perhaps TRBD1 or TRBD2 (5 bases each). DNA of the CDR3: TGCGCCAGCAGCTCCCGGGACGGAAGTCATGAGCAGTTCTTC. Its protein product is CASSSRDGSHEQFF.